The clone carrying this T cell receptor (beta chain) was seen a handful of times. Its antigen is unknown. The CDR3 consists of 13 residues. V was clipped by 0 bases and J by 5 bases, with 10 bases between them. CDR1 is DFQATT and CDR2 is SNEGSKA in the germline V gene (reference sequence). This sample was included in a study of blood T cells in healthy people across ages. Ranging in age from about 6 to 95, the donors were healthy Caucasian individuals from Russia. Using a J-beta primer mix together with a sample-barcoded 5' primer, a second PCR was run for roughly 7 to 11 cycles. TCRdb re-analysed the 5' RACE reads in MiXCR, keeping a single row per CDR3 protein. The data show 1,800,000 or so distinct CDR3 sequences, roughly two fifths seen once. Findings of the study overall: Researchers report that TCR beta diversity correlated strongly with naive T cell percentage.

Input material: blood. This chain joins TRBV20-1 and TRBJ1-1; D is perhaps TRBD1 (6 bases). This receptor was identified in a human donor in good health. CDR3 DNA sequence: TGCAGTGCTAGAGATCAAGGGGGTACTGAAGCTTTCTTT. Its protein product is CSARDQGGTEAFF.